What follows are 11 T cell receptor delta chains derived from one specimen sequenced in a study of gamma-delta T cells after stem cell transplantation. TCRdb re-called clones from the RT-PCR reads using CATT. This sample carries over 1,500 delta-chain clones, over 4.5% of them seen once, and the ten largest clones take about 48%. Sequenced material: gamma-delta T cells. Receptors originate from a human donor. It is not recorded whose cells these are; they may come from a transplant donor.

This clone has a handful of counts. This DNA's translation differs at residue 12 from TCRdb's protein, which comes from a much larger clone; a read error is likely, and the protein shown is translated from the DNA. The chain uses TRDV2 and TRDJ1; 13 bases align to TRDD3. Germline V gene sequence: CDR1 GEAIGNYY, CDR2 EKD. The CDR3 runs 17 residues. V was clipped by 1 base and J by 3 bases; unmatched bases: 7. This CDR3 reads CACDTLGTGGYADKLIF. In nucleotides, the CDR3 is TGTGCCTGTGACACTCTCGGAACTGGGGGATACGCCGATAAACTCATCTTT.

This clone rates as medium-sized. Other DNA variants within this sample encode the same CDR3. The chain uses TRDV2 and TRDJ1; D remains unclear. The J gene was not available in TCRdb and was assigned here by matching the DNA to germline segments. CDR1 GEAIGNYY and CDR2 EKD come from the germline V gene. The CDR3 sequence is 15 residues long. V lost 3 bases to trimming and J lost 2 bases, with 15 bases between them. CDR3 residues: CACDSRVGRTDKLIF. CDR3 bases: TGTGCCTGTGACTCCAGAGTAGGGAGGACCGATAAACTCATCTTT.

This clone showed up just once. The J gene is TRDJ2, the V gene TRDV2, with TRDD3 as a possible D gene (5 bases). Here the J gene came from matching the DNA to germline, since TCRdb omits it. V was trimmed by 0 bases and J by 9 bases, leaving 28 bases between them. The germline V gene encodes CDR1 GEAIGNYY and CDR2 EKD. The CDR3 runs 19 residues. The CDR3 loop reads CACDTRRGGPQALPSQLFF. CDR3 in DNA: TGTGCCTGTGACACCAGAAGGGGGGGCCCCCAAGCGTTGCCATCACAACTCTTCTTT.

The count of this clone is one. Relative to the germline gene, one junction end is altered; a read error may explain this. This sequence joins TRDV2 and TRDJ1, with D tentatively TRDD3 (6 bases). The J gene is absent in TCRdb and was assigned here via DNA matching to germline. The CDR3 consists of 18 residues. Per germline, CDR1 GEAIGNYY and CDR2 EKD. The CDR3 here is CARDTRWRGDTHTDKLIF. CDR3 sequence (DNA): TGTGCCCGTGACACTAGATGGAGGGGTGATACGCACACCGATAAACTCATCTTT.

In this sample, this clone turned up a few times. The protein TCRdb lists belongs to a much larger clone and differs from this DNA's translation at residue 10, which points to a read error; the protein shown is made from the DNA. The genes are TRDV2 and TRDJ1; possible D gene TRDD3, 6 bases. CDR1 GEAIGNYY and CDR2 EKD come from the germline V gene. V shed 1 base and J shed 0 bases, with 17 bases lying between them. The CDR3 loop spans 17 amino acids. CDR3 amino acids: CACDTLGTGRYTDKLIF. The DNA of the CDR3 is TGTGCCTGTGACACTCTCGGAACTGGGAGATACACCGATAAACTCATCTTT.

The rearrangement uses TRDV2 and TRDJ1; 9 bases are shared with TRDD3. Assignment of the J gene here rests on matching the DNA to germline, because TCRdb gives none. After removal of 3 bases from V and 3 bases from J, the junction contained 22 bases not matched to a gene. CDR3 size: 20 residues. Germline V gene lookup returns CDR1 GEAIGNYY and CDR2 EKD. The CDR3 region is CACDGSTTSKGDTGADKLIF. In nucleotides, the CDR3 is TGTGCCTGTGACGGCAGTACTACGTCAAAGGGGGATACAGGGGCCGATAAACTCATCTTT.

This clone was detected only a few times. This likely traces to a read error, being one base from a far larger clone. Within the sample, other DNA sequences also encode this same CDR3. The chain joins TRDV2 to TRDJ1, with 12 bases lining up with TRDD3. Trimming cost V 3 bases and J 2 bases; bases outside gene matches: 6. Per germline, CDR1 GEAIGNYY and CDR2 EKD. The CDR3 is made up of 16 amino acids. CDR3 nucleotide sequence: TGTGCCTGTGACTTGCTGGGGGATACGGAGACCGATAAACTCATCTTT. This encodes CACDLLGDTETDKLIF.

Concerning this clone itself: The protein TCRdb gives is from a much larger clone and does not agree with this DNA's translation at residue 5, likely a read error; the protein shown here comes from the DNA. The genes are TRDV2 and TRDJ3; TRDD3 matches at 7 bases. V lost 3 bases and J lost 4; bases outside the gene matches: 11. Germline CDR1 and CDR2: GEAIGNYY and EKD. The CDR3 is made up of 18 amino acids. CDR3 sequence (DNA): TGTGCCTGTGACCTATGGGGGAATGAAGGATGGGACACCCGACAGATGTTTTTC. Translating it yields CACDLWGNEGWDTRQMFF.

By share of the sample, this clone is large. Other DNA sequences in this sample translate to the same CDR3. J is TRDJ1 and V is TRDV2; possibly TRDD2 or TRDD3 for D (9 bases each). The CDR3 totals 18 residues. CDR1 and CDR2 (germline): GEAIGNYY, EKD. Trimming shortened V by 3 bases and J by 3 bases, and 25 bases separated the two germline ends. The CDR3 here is CACDPLPTARGIPDKLIF. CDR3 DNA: TGTGCCTGTGACCCCCTTCCTACGGCCCGGGGGATACCCGATAAACTCATCTTT.

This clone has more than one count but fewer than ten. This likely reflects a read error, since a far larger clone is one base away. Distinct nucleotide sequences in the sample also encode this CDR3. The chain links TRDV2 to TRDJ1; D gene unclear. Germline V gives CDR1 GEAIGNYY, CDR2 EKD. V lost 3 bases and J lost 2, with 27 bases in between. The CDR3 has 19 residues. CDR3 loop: CACDSFGPSTGLETDKLIF. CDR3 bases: TGTGCCTGTGACTCGTTTGGCCCCTCGACGGGGTTAGAGACCGATAAACTCATCTTT.

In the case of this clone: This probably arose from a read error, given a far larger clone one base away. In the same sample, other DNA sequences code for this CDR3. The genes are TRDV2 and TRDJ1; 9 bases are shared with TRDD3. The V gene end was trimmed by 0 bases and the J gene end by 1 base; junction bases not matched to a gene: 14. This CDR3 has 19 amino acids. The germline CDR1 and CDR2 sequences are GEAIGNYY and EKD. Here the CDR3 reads CACDTVSLGDRLPTDKLIF. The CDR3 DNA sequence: TGTGCCTGTGACACCGTTTCCCTGGGGGATCGATTACCCACCGATAAACTCATCTTT.